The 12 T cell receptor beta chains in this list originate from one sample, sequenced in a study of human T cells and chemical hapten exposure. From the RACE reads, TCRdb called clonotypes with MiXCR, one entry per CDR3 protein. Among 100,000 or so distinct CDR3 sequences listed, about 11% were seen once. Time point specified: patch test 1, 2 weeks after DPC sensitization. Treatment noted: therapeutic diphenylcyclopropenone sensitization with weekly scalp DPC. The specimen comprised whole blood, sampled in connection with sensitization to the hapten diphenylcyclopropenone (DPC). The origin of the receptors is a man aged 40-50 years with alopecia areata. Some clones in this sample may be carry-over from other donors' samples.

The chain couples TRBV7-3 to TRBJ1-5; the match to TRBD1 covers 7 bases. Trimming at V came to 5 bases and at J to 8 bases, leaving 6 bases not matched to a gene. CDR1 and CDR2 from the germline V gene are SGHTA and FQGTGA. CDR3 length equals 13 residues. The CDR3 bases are TGTGCCAGCAGCGCTAACACAGGGGAGCCCCAGCATTTT. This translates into CASSANTGEPQHF.

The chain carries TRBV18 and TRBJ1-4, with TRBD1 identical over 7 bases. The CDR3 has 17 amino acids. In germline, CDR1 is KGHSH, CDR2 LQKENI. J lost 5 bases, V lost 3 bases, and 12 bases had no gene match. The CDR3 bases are TGTGCCAGCTCACCGAAAAAACTAGGGACAGCGAATGAAAAACTGTTTTTT. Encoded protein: CASSPKKLGTANEKLFF. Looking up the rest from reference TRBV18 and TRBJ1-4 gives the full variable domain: NAGVMQNPRHLVRRRGQEARLRCSPMKGHSHVYWYRQLPEEGLKFMVYLQKENIIDESGMPKERFSAEFPKEGPSILRIQQVVRGDSAAYFCASSPKKLGTANEKLFFGSGTQLSVL.

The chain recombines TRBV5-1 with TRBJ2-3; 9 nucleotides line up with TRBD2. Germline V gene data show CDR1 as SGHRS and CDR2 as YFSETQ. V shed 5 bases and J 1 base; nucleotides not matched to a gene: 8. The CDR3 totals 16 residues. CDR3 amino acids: CASSFSSGIGTDTQYF. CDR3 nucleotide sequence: TGCGCCAGCAGTTTCTCTAGCGGGATTGGCACAGATACGCAGTATTTT.

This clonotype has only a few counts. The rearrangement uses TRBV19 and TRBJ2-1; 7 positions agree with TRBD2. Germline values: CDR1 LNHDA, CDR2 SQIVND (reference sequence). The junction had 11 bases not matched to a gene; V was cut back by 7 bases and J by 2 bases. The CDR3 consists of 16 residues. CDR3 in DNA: TGTGCCAGTACTTATCGCGGGAGTAACCCCTACAATGAGCAGTTCTTC. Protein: CASTYRGSNPYNEQFF. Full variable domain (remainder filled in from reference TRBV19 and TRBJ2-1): DGGITQSPKYLFRKEGQNVTLSCEQNLNHDAMYWYRQDPGQGLRLIYYSQIVNDFQKGDIAEGYSVSREKKESFPLTVTSAQKNPTAFYLCASTYRGSNPYNEQFFGPGTRLTVL.

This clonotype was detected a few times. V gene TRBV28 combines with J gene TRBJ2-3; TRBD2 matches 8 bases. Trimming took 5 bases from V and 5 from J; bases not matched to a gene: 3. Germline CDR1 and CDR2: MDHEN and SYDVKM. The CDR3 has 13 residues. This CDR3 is CASSILAGDTQYF. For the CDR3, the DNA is TGTGCCAGCAGTATCCTAGCGGGAGATACGCAGTATTTT.

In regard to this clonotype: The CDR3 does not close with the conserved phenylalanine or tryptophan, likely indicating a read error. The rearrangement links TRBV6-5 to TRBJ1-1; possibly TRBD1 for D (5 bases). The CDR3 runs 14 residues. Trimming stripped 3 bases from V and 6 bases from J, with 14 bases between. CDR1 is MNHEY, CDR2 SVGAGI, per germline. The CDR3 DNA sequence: TGTGCCAGCAGTTATGGGAGGGGAAGGCCTGAAGCTTTCTCT. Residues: CASSYGRGRPEAFS.

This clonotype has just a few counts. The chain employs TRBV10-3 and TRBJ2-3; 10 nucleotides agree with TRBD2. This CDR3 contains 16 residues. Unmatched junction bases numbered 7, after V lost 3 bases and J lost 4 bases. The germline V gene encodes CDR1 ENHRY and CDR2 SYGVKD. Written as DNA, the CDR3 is TGTGCCATCAGTGATTCGACTAGCGGGCGGTCAGATACGCAGTATTTT. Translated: CAISDSTSGRSDTQYF.

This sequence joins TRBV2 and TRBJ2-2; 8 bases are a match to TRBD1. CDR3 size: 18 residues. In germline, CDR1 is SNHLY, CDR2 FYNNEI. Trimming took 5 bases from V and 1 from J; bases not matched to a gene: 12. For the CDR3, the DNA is TGTGCCAGCAGTTCACCCCTTTTAGACAGGGGGAACACCGGGGAGCTGTTTTTT. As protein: CASSSPLLDRGNTGELFF.

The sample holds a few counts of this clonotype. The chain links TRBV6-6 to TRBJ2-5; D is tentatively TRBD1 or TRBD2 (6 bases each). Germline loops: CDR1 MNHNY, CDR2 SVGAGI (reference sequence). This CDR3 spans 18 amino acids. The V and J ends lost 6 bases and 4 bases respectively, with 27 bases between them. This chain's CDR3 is CASSPHNPSGGQAETQYF. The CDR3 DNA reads TGTGCCAGCAGCCCACATAACCCCTCTGGGGGGCAAGCAGAGACCCAGTACTTC.

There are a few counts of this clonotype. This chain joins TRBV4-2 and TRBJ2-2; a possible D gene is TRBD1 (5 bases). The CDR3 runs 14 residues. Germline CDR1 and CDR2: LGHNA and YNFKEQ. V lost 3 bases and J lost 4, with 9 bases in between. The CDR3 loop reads CASSHQRGTGELFF. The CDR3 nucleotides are TGTGCCAGCAGCCACCAAAGGGGCACCGGGGAGCTGTTTTTT.

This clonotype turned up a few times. CDR3: CAISGSTGAYYYGYTF. CDR3 DNA sequence: TGTGCCATCAGTGGATCGACAGGGGCCTACTACTATGGCTACACCTTC. The chain uses TRBV10-3 and TRBJ1-2; 8 bases fit TRBD1. V was pared by 4 bases and J by 3 bases, with 10 bases of the junction left unmatched. The CDR3 spans 16 residues. From germline, CDR1 is ENHRY and CDR2 SYGVKD.

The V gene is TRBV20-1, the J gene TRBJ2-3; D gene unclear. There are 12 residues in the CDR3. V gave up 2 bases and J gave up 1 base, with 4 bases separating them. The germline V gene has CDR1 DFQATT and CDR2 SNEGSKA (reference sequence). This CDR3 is CSARWGTDTQYF. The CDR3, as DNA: TGCAGTGCTAGATGGGGCACAGATACGCAGTATTTT.